This passage covers 8 T cell receptor beta chains from one sample sequenced in a study of T cells expressing NK-cell markers. TCRdb re-called the 5' RACE reads, yielding one record per CDR3 amino acid sequence without DNA. This sample's clone table lists roughly 420,000 distinct CDR3 sequences. The sequenced material came from blood T cells: a sorted CD56 or NKG2C T cell subset, CD4+ or CD8+ T cells, or bulk PBMC T cells (not recorded which). Every receptor here comes from a woman aged 18 to 75 in good health.

The gene calls are TRBV20-1 and TRBJ1-6. The CDR3 is 12 residues long. Germline loops: CDR1 DFQATT, CDR2 SNEGSKA (reference sequence). The CDR3 sequence: CSAGLNNSPLHF.

The chain combines TRBV4-2 with TRBJ1-3. The CDR3 has 15 residues. The germline gives CDR1 LGHNA, CDR2 YNFKEQ. The CDR3 region is CASSQDLSSGNTIYF.

The chain joins TRBV6-2 or TRBV6-3 to TRBJ2-3; no DNA is available, so the TRBD2 call from TCRdb remains unchecked. This CDR3 comprises 13 residues. The germline V gene encodes CDR1 MNHEY and CDR2 SVGEGT. The CDR3 spells CASLRDYTDTQYF.

This sequence joins TRBV7-3 and TRBJ2-6. Germline V gene data show CDR1 as SGHTA and CDR2 as FQGTGA. This CDR3 contains 15 residues. CDR3 sequence reads: CASSSDLTGANVLTF.

The V gene is TRBV6-2 or TRBV6-3, the J gene TRBJ1-1; TCRdb outputs TRBD1, but without DNA this stays unchecked. The V gene's germline CDR1 is MNHEY and CDR2 SVGEGT. The CDR3 has 15 amino acids. CDR3 amino acids: CASSLRQGRVPEAFF.

The CDR3: CASSLARLMAKNIQYF. J is TRBJ2-4 and V is TRBV12-3 or TRBV12-4; the TRBD2 assignment by TCRdb is unverifiable without DNA. The length of the CDR3 is 16 residues.

V usage is TRBV12-3 or TRBV12-4 and J usage is TRBJ2-3; the TRBD1 assignment by TCRdb is unverifiable without DNA. The CDR3 has 14 amino acids. The CDR3 region is CASSPTGGADTQYF.

V and J are TRBV29-1 and TRBJ2-7; TCRdb proposes TRBD2, but this gene call is untestable without DNA. Germline loops: CDR1 SQVTM, CDR2 ANQGSEA. The CDR3 totals 15 residues. Here the CDR3 reads CSVERGTSGGYEQYF.